The rows below give T cell receptor beta chains drawn from one sample of a study of blood T cells in healthy people across ages. TCRdb reanalysed the 5' RACE reads using MiXCR and keeps one entry per CDR3 protein. Of approximately 810,000 distinct CDR3 sequences listed, 25% to 35% were seen once; the top ten hold roughly 17%. Sequenced input: blood. These receptors came from a woman aged 80 or over in good health. The CDR3 runs from the conserved cysteine through the conserved F or W. A D gene is named only where the DNA matches it firmly. Clone size is not always given. Where it is, it says once, few, many or a class for expanded clones.

size	V	D	J	DNA	CDR3
few	TRBV3-1	NA	TRBJ1-1	TGTGCCAGCAGCCAAGGAGCCGTTTCTAACACTGAAGCTTTCTTT	CASSQGAVSNTEAFF
NA	TRBV20-1	NA	TRBJ1-4	TGCAGTGCAGATTCACCCGAGCCTTTCAATGACAAACTGTTTTTT	CSADSPEPFNDKLFF
many	TRBV29-1	TRBD1	TRBJ2-5	TGCAGCGTTGGACAGGGATTCGAGACCCAGTACTTC	CSVGQGFETQYF
NA	TRBV6-1	TRBD2	TRBJ2-3	TGTGCCAGTAAGGCGGGGGTAACAGATACGCAGTATTTT	CASKAGVTDTQYF
many	TRBV10-3	NA	TRBJ1-6	TGTGCCATCAGTGACCAGGGGCCCTATTCACCCCTCCACTTT	CAISDQGPYSPLHF
few	TRBV25-1	NA	TRBJ1-1	TGTGCCAGCAGTGAATATGGGAGTCCTGAAGCTTTCTTT	CASSEYGSPEAFF
few	TRBV20-1	TRBD2	TRBJ2-5	TGCAGTGCACCCGGGACTAGCGGGGGGCTCGGTGGGCAGTACTTC	CSAPGTSGGLGGQYF
NA	TRBV20-1	NA	TRBJ1-6	TGCAGTGCTAGTCCGTCACCGGGTTCACTCCCCCACTTT	CSASPSPGSLPHF
few	TRBV7-2	TRBD1	TRBJ1-6	TGTGCCAGCACCTTAATTTGGACAGGGAATAAGCCCCTCCACTTT	CASTLIWTGNKPLHF
many	TRBV5-1	TRBD1	TRBJ2-3	TGCGCCAGCAGCGAGGACAGGGTTTATGGTACGCAGTATTTT	CASSEDRVYGTQYF
many	TRBV12-3/TRBV12-4	NA	TRBJ2-1	TGTGCCAGCAGAAGGACAGACTACAATGAGCAGTTCTTC	CASRRTDYNEQFF
few	TRBV18	TRBD1	TRBJ1-4	TGTGCCAGCTTGGGACAGGGGAATGAAAAACTGTTTTTT	CASLGQGNEKLFF
many	TRBV20-1	NA	TRBJ2-4	TGCAGTGCTAGGGACGGGGGAGCCAAAAACATTCAGTACTTC	CSARDGGAKNIQYF
NA	TRBV20-1	NA	TRBJ2-7	TGCAGTGCCCCCGTCGGGGGTCCTTCCTTCTCCTACAATGAGCAGTACTTC	CSAPVGGPSFSYNEQYF
many	TRBV7-9	NA	TRBJ2-5	TGTGCCAGCAGCTTAGATTTGTCAGGCCGTAAGGAGACCCAGTACTTC	CASSLDLSGRKETQYF
many	TRBV12-3/TRBV12-4	TRBD2	TRBJ2-5	TGTGCCAGCAGTTTAGATAGCGGGGGTTCGGAGACCCAGTACTTC	CASSLDSGGSETQYF
few	TRBV7-6	TRBD1	TRBJ2-1	TGTGCCAGCAGCCCGACAGGGGGTTACTACAATGGGCAGTTCTTC	CASSPTGGYYNGQFF
NA	TRBV10-3	NA	TRBJ2-7	TGTGCCATCAGTGAGGTGGGGAACCCTCCTACCTACAATGAGCAGTACTTC	CAISEVGNPPTYNEQYF
many	TRBV4-2	TRBD2	TRBJ2-6	TGTGCCAGCAGCCAAGAAGGGGCGGGGGGTCCTCTCTCTGGGGCCAACGTCCTGACTTTC	CASSQEGAGGPLSGANVLTF
once	TRBV7-9	NA	TRBJ2-3	TGTTCCAGCAGCTTAGAGGGGAGCACAGATACGCAGTATTTT	CSSSLEGSTDTQYF
NA	TRBV7-9	TRBD1	TRBJ1-5	TGTGCCAGCAGCTTTCCGGGACAGGGTGATGTTCAGCCCCAGCATTTT	CASSFPGQGDVQPQHF
many	TRBV25-1	TRBD1	TRBJ2-3	TGTGCCAGCACCACGACAGGGATGGGGCCAGATACGCAGTATTTT	CASTTTGMGPDTQYF
few	TRBV5-5	TRBD1	TRBJ1-1	TGTGCCAGCAGCGACATGGGACAGGTGAACACTGAAGCTTTCTTT	CASSDMGQVNTEAFF
many	TRBV29-1	NA	TRBJ2-4	TGCAGCGTTGAAGTGAAGGGCAGGCCCCTCATTCAGTACTTC	CSVEVKGRPLIQYF
many	TRBV10-2	TRBD1	TRBJ1-1	TGCGCCACCTTCTCCCCCGGGACAGTGAACACTGAAGCTTTCTTT	CATFSPGTVNTEAFF
many	TRBV5-5	NA	TRBJ2-3	TGTGCCAGCAGCTTTGGGGAGAGCACAGATACGCAGTATTTT	CASSFGESTDTQYF
NA	TRBV12-3/TRBV12-4	NA	TRBJ1-6	TGTGCCAGCAGTTTTGGGGTAACTTCACCCCTCCACTTT	CASSFGVTSPLHF
NA	TRBV30	NA	TRBJ2-5	TGTGCCTGGAGGGTATCCGGGAAGGGGACCCAGTACTTC	CAWRVSGKGTQYF
many	TRBV7-2	TRBD2	TRBJ2-5	TGTGCCAGCAGCATCCTAGCGGGGTCAAAAGAGACCCAGTACTTC	CASSILAGSKETQYF
many	TRBV24-1	NA	TRBJ2-1	TGTGCCACCAGTGAGAGGGGTCCAAGGAATGAGCAGTTCTTC	CATSERGPRNEQFF
NA	TRBV5-1	TRBD2	TRBJ2-1	TGCGCCAGCAGCTTGGGACTAGCGGGGGGCCGTATCTACAATGGGCAGTTCTTC	CASSLGLAGGRIYNGQFF
NA	TRBV7-2	NA	TRBJ2-5	TGTGCCTGCAGCCGGTCTAGAGCGGAGACCCAGTACTTC	CACSRSRAETQYF
NA	TRBV7-9	NA	TRBJ1-2	TGTGTCAGCAGCCAGGCAGGGGTCTATGGCTACACCTTC	CVSSQAGVYGYTF
few	TRBV6-2/TRBV6-3	NA	TRBJ1-6	TGTGCCAGCAGTTCCTTCCTATCACTTGTGCCGGGGGGCTCACCCCTCCACTTT	CASSSFLSLVPGGSPLHF
few	TRBV25-1	NA	TRBJ2-5	TGTGCCAGCAGTGCAGCGAGGGAGACCCAGTACTTC	CASSAARETQYF
NA	TRBV29-1	TRBD2	TRBJ2-1	TGCAGCGTGACCGGCCTAGCGGGAGGGCCCTCGTGGAGGTCCTACAATGAGCAGTTCTTC	CSVTGLAGGPSWRSYNEQFF
many	TRBV12-3/TRBV12-4	TRBD2	TRBJ2-1	TGTGCCAGCAGCTCAATAGCGGGGGGGCGGGGTGAGCAGTTCTTC	CASSSIAGGRGEQFF
NA	TRBV3-1	NA	TRBJ1-6	TGTGCCAGCAGCCCCCTGACAGATTCACCCCCCCACTTT	CASSPLTDSPPHF
many	TRBV27	NA	TRBJ2-7	TGTGCCAGCGCTTCCCTGGGGCAGCTTCCCTACGAGCAGTACTTC	CASASLGQLPYEQYF
NA	TRBV5-4	NA	TRBJ2-3	TGTACCAGCAGCTTAAGGTACACAGATACGCAGTATTTT	CTSSLRYTDTQYF
few	TRBV20-1	TRBD2	TRBJ2-7	TGCAGTGCTAGAGATCAACTTACGTCTAGCGGGTTCCATGAGCAGTACTTC	CSARDQLTSSGFHEQYF
many	TRBV3-1	NA	TRBJ2-1	TGTGCCAGCAGCTTCACTCGGGCCCAGCAGTTCTTC	CASSFTRAQQFF
NA	TRBV2	NA	TRBJ2-2	TGTGCCAAACGGACTAACGCGGCCACCGGGGAGCTGTTTTTT	CAKRTNAATGELFF